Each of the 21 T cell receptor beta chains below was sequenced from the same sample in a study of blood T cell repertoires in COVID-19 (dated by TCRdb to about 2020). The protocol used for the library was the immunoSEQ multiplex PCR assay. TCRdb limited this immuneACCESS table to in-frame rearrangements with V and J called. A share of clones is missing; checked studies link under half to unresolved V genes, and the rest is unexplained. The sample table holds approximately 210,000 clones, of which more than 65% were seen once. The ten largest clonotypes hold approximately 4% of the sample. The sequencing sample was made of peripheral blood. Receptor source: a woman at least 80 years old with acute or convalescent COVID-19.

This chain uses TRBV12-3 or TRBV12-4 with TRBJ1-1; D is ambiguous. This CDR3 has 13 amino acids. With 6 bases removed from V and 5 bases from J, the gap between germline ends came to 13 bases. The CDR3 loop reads CASRAGLSTEAFF. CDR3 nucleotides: TGTGCCAGCAGAGCCGGACTTAGTACTGAAGCTTTCTTT.

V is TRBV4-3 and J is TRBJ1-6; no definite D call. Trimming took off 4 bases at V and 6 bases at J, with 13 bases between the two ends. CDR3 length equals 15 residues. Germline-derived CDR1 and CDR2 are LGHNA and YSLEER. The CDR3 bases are TGCGCCAGCAGCCCCAGCGCGATCCCTAATTCACCCCTCCACTTT. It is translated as CASSPSAIPNSPLHF.

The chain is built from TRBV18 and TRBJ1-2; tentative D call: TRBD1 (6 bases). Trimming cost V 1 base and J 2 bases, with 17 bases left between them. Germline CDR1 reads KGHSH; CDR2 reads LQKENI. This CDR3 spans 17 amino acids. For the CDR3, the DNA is TGTGCCAGCTCACCACGAGGGCCCGGGGGGGGCAACTATGGCTACACCTTC. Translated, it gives CASSPRGPGGGNYGYTF.

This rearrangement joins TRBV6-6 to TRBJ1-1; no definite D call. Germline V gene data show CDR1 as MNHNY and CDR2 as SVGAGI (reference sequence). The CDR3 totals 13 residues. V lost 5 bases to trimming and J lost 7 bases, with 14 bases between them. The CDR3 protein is CASSQSYEGEAFF. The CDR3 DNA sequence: TGTGCCAGCAGTCAATCCTACGAGGGTGAAGCTTTCTTT.

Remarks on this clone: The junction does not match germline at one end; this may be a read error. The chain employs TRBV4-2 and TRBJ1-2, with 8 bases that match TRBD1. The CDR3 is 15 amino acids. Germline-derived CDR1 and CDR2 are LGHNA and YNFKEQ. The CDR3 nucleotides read TGTGCCAGCATCCAAAACCCGGGACAGGATTATGGCTACACCTTC. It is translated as CASIQNPGQDYGYTF.

The CDR3 DNA follows: TGTGCCAGCTCGGGACAGAAGTCCTACGAGCAGTACTTC. This encodes CASSGQKSYEQYF. V gene TRBV18 combines with J gene TRBJ2-7; 7 nucleotides match TRBD1. Germline trimming cut 6 bases from V and 1 base from J; bases unmatched to any gene: 3. Germline V gene data show CDR1 as KGHSH and CDR2 as LQKENI. This CDR3 comprises 13 residues.

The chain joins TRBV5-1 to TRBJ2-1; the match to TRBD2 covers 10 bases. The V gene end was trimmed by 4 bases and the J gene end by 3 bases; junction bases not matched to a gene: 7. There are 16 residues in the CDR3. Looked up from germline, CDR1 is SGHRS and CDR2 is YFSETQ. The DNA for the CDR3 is TGCGCCAGCAGCAGGCTAGCGGGGGCCATCTACAATGAGCAGTTCTTC. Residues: CASSRLAGAIYNEQFF.

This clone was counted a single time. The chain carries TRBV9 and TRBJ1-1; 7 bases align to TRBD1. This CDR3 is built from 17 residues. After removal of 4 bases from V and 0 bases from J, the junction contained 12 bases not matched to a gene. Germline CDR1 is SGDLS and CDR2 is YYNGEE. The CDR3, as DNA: TGTGCCAGCAGCACCGGGACAGACTTCCTAATGAACACTGAAGCTTTCTTT. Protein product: CASSTGTDFLMNTEAFF.

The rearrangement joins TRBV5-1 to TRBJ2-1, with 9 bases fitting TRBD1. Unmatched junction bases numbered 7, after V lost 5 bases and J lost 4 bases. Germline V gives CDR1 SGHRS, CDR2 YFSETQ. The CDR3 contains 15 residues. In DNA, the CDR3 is TGCGCCAGCAGTTACGGGACAGGGCCATACAATGAGCAGTTCTTC. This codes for CASSYGTGPYNEQFF.

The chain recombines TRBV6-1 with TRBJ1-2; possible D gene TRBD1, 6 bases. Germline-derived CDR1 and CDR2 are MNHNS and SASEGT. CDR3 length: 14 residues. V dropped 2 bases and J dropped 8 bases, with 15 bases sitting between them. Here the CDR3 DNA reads TGTGCCAGCAGTGAAACAGGGCCTAGAAAAGGCTACACCTTC. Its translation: CASSETGPRKGYTF.

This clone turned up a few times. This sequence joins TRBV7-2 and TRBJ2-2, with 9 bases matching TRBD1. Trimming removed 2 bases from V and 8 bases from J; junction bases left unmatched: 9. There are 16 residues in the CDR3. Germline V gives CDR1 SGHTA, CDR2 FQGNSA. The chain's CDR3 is CASSLQGQGRSGELFF. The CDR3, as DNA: TGTGCCAGCAGCTTACAAGGACAGGGGCGATCTGGGGAGCTGTTTTTT.

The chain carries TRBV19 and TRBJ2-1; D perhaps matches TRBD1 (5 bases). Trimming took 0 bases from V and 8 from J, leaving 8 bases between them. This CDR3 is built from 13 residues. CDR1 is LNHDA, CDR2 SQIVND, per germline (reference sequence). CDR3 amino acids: CASSIDGAYEQFF. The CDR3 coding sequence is TGTGCCAGTAGTATAGATGGGGCGTATGAGCAGTTCTTC.

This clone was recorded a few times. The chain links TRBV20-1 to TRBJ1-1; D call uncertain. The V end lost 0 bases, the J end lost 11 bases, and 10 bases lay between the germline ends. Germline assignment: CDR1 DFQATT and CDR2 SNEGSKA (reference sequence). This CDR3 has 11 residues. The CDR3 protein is CSARERRGAFF. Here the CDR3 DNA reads TGCAGTGCTAGAGAACGACGAGGGGCTTTCTTT.

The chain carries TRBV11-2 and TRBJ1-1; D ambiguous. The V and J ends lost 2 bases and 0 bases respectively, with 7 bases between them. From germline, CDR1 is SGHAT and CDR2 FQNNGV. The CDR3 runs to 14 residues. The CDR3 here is CASSLTEMNTEAFF. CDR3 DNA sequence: TGTGCCAGCAGCTTAACAGAGATGAACACTGAAGCTTTCTTT.

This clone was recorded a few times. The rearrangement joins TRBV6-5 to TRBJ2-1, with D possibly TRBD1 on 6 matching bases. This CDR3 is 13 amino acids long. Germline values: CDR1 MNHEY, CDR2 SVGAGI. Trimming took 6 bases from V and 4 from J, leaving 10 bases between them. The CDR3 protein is CASRSGEYNEQFF. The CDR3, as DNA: TGTGCCAGCAGGTCAGGGGAATACAATGAGCAGTTCTTC.

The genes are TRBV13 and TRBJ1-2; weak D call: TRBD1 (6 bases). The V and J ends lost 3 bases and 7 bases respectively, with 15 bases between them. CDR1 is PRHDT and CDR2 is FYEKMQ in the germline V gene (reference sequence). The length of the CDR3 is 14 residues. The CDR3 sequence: CASSFRGVRGGYTF. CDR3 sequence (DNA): TGTGCCAGCAGCTTCAGGGGCGTCCGAGGTGGCTACACCTTC.

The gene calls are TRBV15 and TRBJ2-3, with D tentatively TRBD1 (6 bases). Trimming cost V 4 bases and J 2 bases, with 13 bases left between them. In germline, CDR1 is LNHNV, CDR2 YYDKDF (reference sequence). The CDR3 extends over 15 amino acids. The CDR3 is CATSTDRTPTDTQYF. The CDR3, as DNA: TGTGCCACCAGCACCGACAGGACCCCCACAGATACGCAGTATTTT.

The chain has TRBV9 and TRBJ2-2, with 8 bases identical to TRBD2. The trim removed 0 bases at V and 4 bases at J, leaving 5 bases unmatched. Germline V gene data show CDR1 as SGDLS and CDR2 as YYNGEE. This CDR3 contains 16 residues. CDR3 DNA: TGTGCCAGCAGCGTAGCCGGGGGGGCCGGCACCGGGGAGCTGTTTTTT. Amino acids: CASSVAGGAGTGELFF.

CDR3 sequence (DNA): TGTGCCAGCAGTTCGGGAGCGGGTGTGGCCTACGAGCAGTACTTC. It is translated as CASSSGAGVAYEQYF. This chain links TRBV28 with TRBJ2-7; weak D call: TRBD2 (6 bases). Germline CDR1 MDHEN, CDR2 SYDVKM. Trimming pared 4 bases from V and 2 bases from J, leaving 15 bases between. CDR3 size: 15 residues.

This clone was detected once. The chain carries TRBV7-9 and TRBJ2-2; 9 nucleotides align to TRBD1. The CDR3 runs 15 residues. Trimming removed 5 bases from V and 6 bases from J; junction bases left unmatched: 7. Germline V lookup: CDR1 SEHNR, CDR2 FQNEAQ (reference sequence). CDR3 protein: CASSTGQGAAGELFF. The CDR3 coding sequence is TGTGCCAGCAGCACGGGACAGGGAGCTGCCGGGGAGCTGTTTTTT.

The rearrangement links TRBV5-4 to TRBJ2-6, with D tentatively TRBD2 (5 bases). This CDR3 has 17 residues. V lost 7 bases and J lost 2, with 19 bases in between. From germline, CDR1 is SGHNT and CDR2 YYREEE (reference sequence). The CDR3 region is CASSSRLALTGANVLTF. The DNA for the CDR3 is TGTGCCAGCTCGTCCCGGCTAGCTTTAACTGGGGCCAACGTCCTGACTTTC.